This T cell receptor beta chain was sequenced during a study of shared clonotypes between healthy human individuals. This clone appeared a single time. Clones were read by immunoSEQ multiplex PCR, and TCRdb kept only the in-frame ones, dropping some. Of around 2.5 million clones in the sample, 93% were seen once. Looked up from germline, CDR1 is LNHDA and CDR2 is SQIVND (reference sequence). CDR3 length: 16 amino acids. The trim removed 3 bases at V and 0 bases at J, leaving 5 bases unmatched. The receptor's source is a man aged 18 to 29 in good health. Some clones in this sample may be carry-over from other donors' samples. Sequencing used naive CD4+ T cells from PBMCs. Subset indicated: CD45RA+ positively selected. This chain connects TRBV19 to TRBJ2-4; 7 nucleotides align to TRBD2. The CDR3 here is CASSIGGLIAKNIQYF. CDR3 in DNA: TGTGCCAGTAGTATTGGGGGACTAATAGCCAAAAACATTCAGTACTTC.